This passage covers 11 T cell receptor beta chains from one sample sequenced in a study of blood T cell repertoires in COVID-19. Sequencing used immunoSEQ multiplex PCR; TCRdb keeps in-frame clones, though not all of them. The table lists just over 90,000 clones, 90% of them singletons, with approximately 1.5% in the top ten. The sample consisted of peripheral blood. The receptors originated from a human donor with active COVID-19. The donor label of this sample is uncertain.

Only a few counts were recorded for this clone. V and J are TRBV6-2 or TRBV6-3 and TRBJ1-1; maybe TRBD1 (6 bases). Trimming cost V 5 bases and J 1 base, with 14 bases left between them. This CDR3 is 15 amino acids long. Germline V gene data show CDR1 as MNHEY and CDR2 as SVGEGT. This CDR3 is CASSRTAWGNTEAFF. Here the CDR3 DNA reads TGTGCCAGCAGTCGGACAGCCTGGGGGAACACTGAAGCTTTCTTT.

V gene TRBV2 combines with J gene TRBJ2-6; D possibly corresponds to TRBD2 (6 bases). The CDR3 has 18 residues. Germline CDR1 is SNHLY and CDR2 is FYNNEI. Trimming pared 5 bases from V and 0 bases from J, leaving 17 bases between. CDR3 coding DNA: TGTGCCAGCAGTACCCCGGGACTCGGTGACTCTGGGGCCAACGTCCTGACTTTC. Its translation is CASSTPGLGDSGANVLTF. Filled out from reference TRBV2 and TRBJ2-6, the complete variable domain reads EPEVTQTPSHQVTQMGQEVILRCVPISNHLYFYWYRQILGQKVEFLVSFYNNEISEKSEIFDDQFSVERPDGSNFTLKIRSTKLEDSAMYFCASSTPGLGDSGANVLTFGAGSRLTVL.

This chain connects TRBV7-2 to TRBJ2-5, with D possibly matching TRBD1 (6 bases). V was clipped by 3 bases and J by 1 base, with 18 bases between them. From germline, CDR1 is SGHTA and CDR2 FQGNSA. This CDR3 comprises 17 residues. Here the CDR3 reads CASSFGWVRDTQETQYF. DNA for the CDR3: TGTGCCAGCAGCTTTGGTTGGGTCCGGGACACCCAAGAGACCCAGTACTTC.

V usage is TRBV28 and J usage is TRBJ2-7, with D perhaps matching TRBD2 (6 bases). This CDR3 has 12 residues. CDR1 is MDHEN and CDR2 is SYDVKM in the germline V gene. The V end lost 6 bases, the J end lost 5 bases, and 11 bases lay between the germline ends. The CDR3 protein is CASSSGRHEQYF. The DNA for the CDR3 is TGTGCCAGCAGCTCAGGGAGGCACGAGCAGTACTTC.

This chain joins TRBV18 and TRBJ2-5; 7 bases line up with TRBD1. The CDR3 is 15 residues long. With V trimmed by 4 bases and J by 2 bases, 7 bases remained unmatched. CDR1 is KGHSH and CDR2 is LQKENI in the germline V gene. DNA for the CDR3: TGTGCCAGCTCACTCGCCAAGACAGGGCAAGAGACCCAGTACTTC. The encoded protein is CASSLAKTGQETQYF.

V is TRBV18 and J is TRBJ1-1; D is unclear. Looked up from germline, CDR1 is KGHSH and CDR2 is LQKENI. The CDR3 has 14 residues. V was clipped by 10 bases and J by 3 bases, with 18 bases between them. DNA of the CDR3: TGTGCCACCACCTTCGTGGGGAGCCACACTGAAGCTTTCTTT. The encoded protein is CATTFVGSHTEAFF.

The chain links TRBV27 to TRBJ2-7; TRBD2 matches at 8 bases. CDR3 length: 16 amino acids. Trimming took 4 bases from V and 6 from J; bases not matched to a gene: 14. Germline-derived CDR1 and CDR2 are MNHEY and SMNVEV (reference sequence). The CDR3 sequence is CASSSGTGLVSSEQYF. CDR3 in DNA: TGTGCCAGCAGTTCCGGAACGGGACTAGTTTCGTCCGAGCAGTACTTC.

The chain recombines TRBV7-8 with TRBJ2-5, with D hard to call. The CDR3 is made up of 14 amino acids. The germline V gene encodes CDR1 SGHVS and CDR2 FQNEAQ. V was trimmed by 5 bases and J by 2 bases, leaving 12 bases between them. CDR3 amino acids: CASSLIAPQETQYF. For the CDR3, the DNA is TGTGCCAGCAGCCTAATAGCCCCACAAGAGACCCAGTACTTC. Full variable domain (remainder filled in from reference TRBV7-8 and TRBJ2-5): GAGVSQSPRYKVAKRGQDVALRCDPISGHVSLFWYQQALGQGPEFLTYFQNEAQLDKSGLPSDRFFAERPEGSVSTLKIQRTQQEDSAVYLCASSLIAPQETQYFGPGTRLLVL.

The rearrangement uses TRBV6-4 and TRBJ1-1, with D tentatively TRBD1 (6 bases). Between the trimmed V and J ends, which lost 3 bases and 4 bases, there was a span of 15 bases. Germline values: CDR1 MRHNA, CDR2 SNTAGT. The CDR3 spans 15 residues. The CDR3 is CASSERGGTGTEAFF. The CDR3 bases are TGTGCCAGCAGTGAGAGGGGGGGCACTGGCACTGAAGCTTTCTTT.

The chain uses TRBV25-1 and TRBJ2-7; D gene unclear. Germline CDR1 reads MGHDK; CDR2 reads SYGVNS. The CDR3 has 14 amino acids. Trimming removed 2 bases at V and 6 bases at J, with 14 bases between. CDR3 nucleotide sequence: TGTGCCAGCAGTGAACCAGGTTACAGAGCCGAGCAGTACTTC. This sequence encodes CASSEPGYRAEQYF.

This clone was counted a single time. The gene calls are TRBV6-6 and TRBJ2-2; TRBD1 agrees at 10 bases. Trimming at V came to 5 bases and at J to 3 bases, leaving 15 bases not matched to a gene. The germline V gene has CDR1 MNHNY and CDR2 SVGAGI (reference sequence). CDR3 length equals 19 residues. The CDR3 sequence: CASSPYHFRDRGYTGELFF. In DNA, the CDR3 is TGTGCCAGCAGTCCGTACCACTTCCGGGACAGGGGATACACCGGGGAGCTGTTTTTT.